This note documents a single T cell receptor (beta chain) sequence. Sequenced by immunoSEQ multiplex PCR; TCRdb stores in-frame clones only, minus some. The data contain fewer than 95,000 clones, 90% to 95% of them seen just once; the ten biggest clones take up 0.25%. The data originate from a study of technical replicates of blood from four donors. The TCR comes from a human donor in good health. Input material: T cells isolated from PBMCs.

This CDR3 is CASSLLAGGPRNEQFF. CDR3 sequence (DNA): TGTGCCAGCAGCCTTCTAGCGGGGGGGCCGCGTAATGAGCAGTTCTTC. J is TRBJ2-1 and V is TRBV13, with TRBD2 identical over 12 bases. The CDR3 contains 16 residues. CDR1 and CDR2 (germline): PRHDT, FYEKMQ (reference sequence). J gave up 7 bases and V 5 bases, and 9 bases lay outside the gene matches. Full variable domain (rest looked up from reference TRBV13 and TRBJ2-1): AAGVIQSPRHLIKEKRETATLKCYPIPRHDTVYWYQQGPGQDPQFLISFYEKMQSDKGSIPDRFSAQQFSDYHSELNMSSLELGDSALYFCASSLLAGGPRNEQFFGPGTRLTVL.